This entry is about one TCR beta chain. Its target is not known. TRB was amplified from about 260-540 ng of blood genomic DNA. TRB rearrangements were amplified by multiplex PCR with BIOMED2 TRB-A/B primers. A single record per CDR3 protein comes from TCRdb applying MiXCR to the multiplex PCR reads. The data hold about 1,200 distinct CDR3 sequences, with 20% to 25% observed a single time. CDR3 size: 16 residues. V lost 3 bases, J lost 1 base, and 7 bases stayed unmatched. CDR1 is SGHAT, CDR2 FQNNGV, per germline. These data are taken from a study of T and B cells in COVID-19 patients. Study-wide points: Patients with COVID-19 reportedly showed strongly skewed T cell receptor beta variable and joining gene usage.

The receptor comes from a human donor with active COVID-19. This chain connects TRBV11-2 to TRBJ1-1; 8 bases line up with TRBD1. The sample comprised blood. The CDR3 loop reads CASSLGQGATNTEAFF. CDR3 DNA: TGTGCCAGCAGCTTGGGGCAGGGGGCGACGAACACTGAAGCTTTCTTT.